The present entry profiles one TCR beta chain with its context. Looked up from germline, CDR1 is MDHEN and CDR2 is SYDVKM. The CDR3 consists of 12 residues. Trimming removed 2 bases at V and 5 bases at J, with 6 bases between. Measured with immunoSEQ multiplex PCR; TCRdb has only the in-frame clones, and not every one. The sample records under 300,000 clones, over 75% being singletons. This entry is derived from a study of blood T cell repertoires in COVID-19. On the study more broadly: From the United States, Italy and Spain came samples of acute and convalescent COVID-19. T cells, B-cell-depleted T cells, or PBMCs supplied cDNA or gDNA.

This TCR came from a man aged 25-40 years who had recovered from COVID-19. Sequenced material: peripheral blood. V and J are TRBV28 and TRBJ1-2; D is possibly TRBD1 (6 bases). CDR3 DNA sequence: TGTGCCAGCAGTTTAGGACAGTATGGCTACACCTTC. Translated, it gives CASSLGQYGYTF.